This passage covers 8 T cell receptor beta chains from one sample sequenced in a study of T cells in Graves' hyperthyroidism and ophthalmopathy. Amplification yielded TCR beta CDR3 regions, with RNA transcripts as the source. A set of HTBI primers served as the primers for a first-round RT-PCR of the TCR CDR3. Using its own MiXCR run on the multiplex PCR reads, TCRdb lists one record per CDR3 protein. The table has 500,000 to 600,000 distinct CDR3 sequences, approximately 16% seen once. The sample consisted of blood. These receptor sequences come from a woman aged 18-30 years with Graves' hyperthyroidism.

This clonotype was detected many times. The chain's CDR3 is CASSRVDGTDTQYF. The CDR3 region has the DNA TGTGCCAGCAGTAGGGTAGACGGCACAGATACGCAGTATTTT. The chain carries TRBV28 and TRBJ2-3; D gene unclear. The CDR3 loop spans 14 amino acids. CDR1 MDHEN and CDR2 SYDVKM come from the germline V gene. V was cut by 5 bases and J by 1 base, with 10 bases left in between.

In its sample, this clonotype was seen many times. The rearrangement joins TRBV11-2 to TRBJ2-5; no firm D call. The germline V and J ends were trimmed by 5 bases and 6 bases, with 13 bases remaining between them. CDR1 and CDR2 (germline): SGHAT, FQNNGV. CDR3 size: 13 residues. The CDR3 here is CASSRNNPQTQYF. In DNA form, the CDR3 reads TGTGCCAGCAGCCGCAACAACCCCCAGACCCAGTACTTC.

This clonotype came up a few times. V is TRBV5-6 and J is TRBJ2-3; weak D call: TRBD2 (5 bases). V was clipped by 4 bases and J by 2 bases, with 17 bases between them. Germline values: CDR1 SGHDT, CDR2 YYEEEE. The CDR3 runs to 16 residues. Here the CDR3 DNA reads TGTGCCAGCAGCGGGGAGTCGAATACTTTCACAGATACGCAGTATTTT. Protein: CASSGESNTFTDTQYF.

The sample holds many counts of this clonotype. The chain uses TRBV3-1 and TRBJ2-3; 9 nucleotides agree with TRBD2. Germline lookup yields CDR1 LGHDT and CDR2 YNNKEL (reference sequence). J lost 3 bases, V lost 0 bases, and 4 bases had no gene match. The CDR3 length is 16 residues. CDR3 sequence reads: CASSQEALAGTDTQYF. The DNA for the CDR3 is TGTGCCAGCAGCCAAGAGGCGCTAGCGGGGACAGATACGCAGTATTTT.

The chain combines TRBV10-3 with TRBJ2-3; a weak D match, TRBD1 (6 bases). The V gene's germline CDR1 is ENHRY and CDR2 SYGVKD. V was clipped by 4 bases and J by 1 base, with 15 bases between them. The CDR3 totals 16 residues. This CDR3 reads CAISVGAGMGTDTQYF. The CDR3 bases are TGTGCCATCAGTGTGGGGGCCGGGATGGGCACAGATACGCAGTATTTT.

This clonotype was observed a handful of times. The chain has TRBV15 and TRBJ1-6, with 9 bases fitting TRBD1. This CDR3 comprises 16 residues. V lost 1 base to trimming and J lost 9 bases; unmatched junction nucleotides: 7. Germline-derived CDR1 and CDR2 are LNHNV and YYDKDF (reference sequence). DNA of the CDR3: TGTGCCACCAGCAGAGTCTTAAGACAGGGGGTTTCACCCCTCCACTTT. Its protein product is CATSRVLRQGVSPLHF.

The CDR3 loop reads CASSVTDTNSPLHF. The CDR3 DNA follows: TGTGCCAGCAGCGTGACAGATACCAATTCACCCCTCCACTTT. The chain links TRBV9 to TRBJ1-6; maybe TRBD1 (5 bases). The CDR3 extends over 14 amino acids. V was clipped by 2 bases and J by 7 bases, with 10 bases between them. The V gene's germline CDR1 is SGDLS and CDR2 YYNGEE.

In its sample, this clonotype was seen a few times. The chain recombines TRBV12-3 or TRBV12-4 with TRBJ1-3; 7 positions match TRBD1. The V and J ends lost 1 base and 0 bases, in that order; junction bases with no gene match: 6. The CDR3 loop spans 17 amino acids. The CDR3 DNA reads TGTGCCAGCAGTTTAGGGGGACAGCTTGTCTCTGGAAACACCATATATTTT. Translation gives CASSLGGQLVSGNTIYF.